This entry features one T cell receptor (beta chain) sequence. What this receptor recognizes is not known. One base away there is no much larger clone; base qualities are not given. Following the manufacturer's recommendations, the immunoSEQ kit was used to generate TCR beta libraries from genomic DNA. For library preparation, a first multiplex PCR was performed with proprietary primers, followed by a second PCR in which unique barcodes were added, and bead cleanups were performed after each round. Each sample batch included a kit-provided positive control reaction and a negative control reaction. The final libraries were assessed on an Agilent 4200 TapeStation D1000 ScreenTape, pooled by volume, and quantified by qPCR. An Illumina NextSeq500 fitted with a MidOutput 150-cycle cartridge performed the sequencing, running 156 Read1 cycles and 15 Index1 cycles with the kit's custom primers. The pooled library was loaded at 0.8 to 1 pM, and about 21% PhiX control was spiked in. As for the authors' bioinformatics: Vendor-processed data were analyzed in R, and a clonotype was defined as all T cells sharing the same CDR3 nucleotide sequence. For clone abundance analyses, frequencies were normalized to the 10,000 most abundant clones in each sample. Before analysis, public T cell clones were removed, and these numbered fewer than six per sample on average. Tumor-enriched clonotypes and baseline blood-enriched clonotypes were defined as those with an abundance difference of at least 32-fold between compartments. A beta-binomial differential abundance model was used to identify clonotypes that were expanded or contracted between blood time points. Tumor-blood repertoire similarity was measured with the Baroni-Urbani and Buser coefficient, and groups were compared using two-tailed Wilcoxon tests in R. The table was pulled from immuneACCESS by TCRdb, which kept in-frame rearrangements only. Such tables lose some clones; where checked, under half of the loss comes from unresolved V genes, and the rest has no known cause. The D gene and trimming were derived from the DNA, and the V and J assignments and clone size from that table. This sample is represented by about 150,000 clones; about 87% of them were singletons. The ten largest clones add up to 4.1% of the sample.

The data were taken from a study of radiation and T cells in renal cell carcinoma (dated by TCRdb to 2020 to 2021). With respect to the entire study: Samples came from a clinical trial, in which primary renal cell carcinomas received 15 Gy stereotactic body radiation therapy followed by nephrectomy 4 weeks later. In total, around 53 samples, comprising 26 tumors and some 27 peripheral blood samples, were subjected to TCR beta sequencing. Across all 50 or so samples, 4,016,671 unique CDR3 nucleotide sequences encoding 2,658,974 unique CDR3 amino acid sequences were identified. Beyond this particular receptor, the publication reports: Top tumor clonotypes rose in blood from baseline to 2 weeks post-radiation, then contracted by 4 weeks, suggesting transient expansion of tumor-resident clones. The single-armed trial design could not address effects of radiation dose or scheduling on the TCR repertoire. No pretreatment tumor biopsies were available, so the baseline intratumoral presence of clonotypes could not be determined. Blood repertoire dynamics were not followed beyond 4 weeks after treatment.

The sample's time point, from its label and the paper: baseline pretreatment blood. The sample's treatment or condition, from its label and the paper: 15 Gy SBRT to primary tumor, nephrectomy 4 weeks later. To follow tumor-enriched clonotypes, peripheral blood was collected serially from radiation-treated patients at baseline and again at 2 weeks and 4 weeks after SBRT. Every patient's renal cell carcinoma showed clear cell pathology. Genomic DNA for TCR sequencing was prepared using the QIAamp DNA Blood Mini Kit (Qiagen). Samples were included in the analyses only if all quality control checks were passed. Including cysteine and phenylalanine, the CDR3 has 15 amino acids. Only the CDR3 portion is preserved as DNA: 45 bases, with reading frame beginning at the first base. Via the germline V gene, CDR1 is MNHNS and CDR2 SASEGT. V is shortened by 2 bases, J by 0 bases, and the region joining them spans 11 bases.

The TCR was taken from a woman between 65 and 79 years old with renal cell carcinoma. Source: blood, taken from a patient whose treatment included radiotherapy and nephrectomy. The chain couples TRBV6-1 to TRBJ2-7; the D gene is possibly TRBD1 or TRBD2, with 6 bases matching each. The bases are TGTGCCAGCAGTGAACGGGGGCCCCCCTCCTACGAGCAGTACTTC. This is translated as CASSERGPPSYEQYF.